Listed below are T cell receptor beta chains from one sample, sequenced in a study of T-cell memory formation after mild COVID-19. MiXCR, run by TCRdb on the 5' RACE reads, gives a single entry per CDR3 protein. Among 400,000 or so distinct CDR3 sequences listed, roughly 20% were seen once. What was sequenced was PBMCs or a T cell subset sorted from them (not recorded which). These receptors all come from an adult woman who had mild COVID-19 (a few samples of this study predate the infection). Cell type and time point are not known. The CDR3 runs from the conserved cysteine through the conserved F or W. Each record gives: clone size, J gene, V gene, D gene, CDR3 DNA, CDR3 protein. D genes are given only for firm matches. The size of a clone is reported for some rows only, either as once, few or many, or as a class for expanded clones.

few | TRBJ1-1 | TRBV6-1 | TRBD1 | TGTGCCAGTGCAGGGGGAGAAAACTCTGAAGCTTTCTTT | CASAGGENSEAFF
many | TRBJ1-2 | TRBV2 | NA | TGTGCCAGCAGGCCCCATTTCTTAGCGGGGGCGCGAGGCTACACCTTC | CASRPHFLAGARGYTF
NA | TRBJ2-1 | TRBV7-8 | TRBD2 | TGTGCCAGCAGCTTAGGACTAGCGGGAGCCGGTGAGCAGTTCTTC | CASSLGLAGAGEQFF
few | TRBJ2-7 | TRBV10-3 | NA | TGTGCCATTCGGGGCGGGGGCGCTTCATCCTACGAGCAGTACTTC | CAIRGGGASSYEQYF
few | TRBJ2-2 | TRBV5-1 | TRBD1 | TGCGCCAGCAGAGACAGGGACAACACCGGGGAGCTGTTTTTT | CASRDRDNTGELFF
few | TRBJ2-3 | TRBV20-1 | TRBD2 | TGCAGTGTTAGGGGAGGGGACCCCTTGAAAGATACGCAGTATTTT | CSVRGGDPLKDTQYF
few | TRBJ1-2 | TRBV2 | TRBD1 | TGTGCCAGCAGTGCCCAGGGACAGGTATATGGCTACACCTTC | CASSAQGQVYGYTF
few | TRBJ2-6 | TRBV12-3/TRBV12-4 | NA | TGTGCCAGCAGTCCGGGGGACTCTGGGGCCAACGTCCTGACTTTC | CASSPGDSGANVLTF
few | TRBJ2-4 | TRBV5-1 | TRBD2 | TGCGCCAGCAGCTTGTGGGCTAGCGGAGCCAAAAACATTCAGTACTTC | CASSLWASGAKNIQYF
NA | TRBJ1-4 | TRBV25-1 | NA | TGTGCCTCCTCCACTACGGGGGGGGGAAATAATGAAAAACTGTTTTTT | CASSTTGGGNNEKLFF
NA | TRBJ2-1 | TRBV9 | NA | TGTGCCAGCAGCGGGATGACTTCCGAGCAGTTCTTC | CASSGMTSEQFF
few | TRBJ2-1 | TRBV12-3/TRBV12-4 | NA | TGTGCCAGCAGGTCGAGGGGAAACAATGAGCAGTTCTTC | CASRSRGNNEQFF
NA | TRBJ1-3 | TRBV7-9 | NA | TGTGCCAGCAGCTTAGGGGACACTGGAAACACCATATATTTT | CASSLGDTGNTIYF
few | TRBJ1-5 | TRBV20-1 | NA | TGCAGTGCTAGAAGGCCGCGGGGGAATCAGCCCCAGCATTTT | CSARRPRGNQPQHF
few | TRBJ1-1 | TRBV7-3 | NA | TGTGCCAGCAGCTCCGAAGTGAACACTGAAGCTTTCTTT | CASSSEVNTEAFF